The 15 T cell receptor beta chains presented below share a single source sample, sequenced in a study of STAT5B mutations in CD4+ large granular lymphocyte leukemia. Sequencing used immunoSEQ multiplex PCR; TCRdb keeps in-frame clones, though not all of them. Of about 33,000 clones in the sample, roughly 72% were seen once. Sequencing was done on a sample of CD4+ T cells from blood buffy coats. The source of these receptors is a human donor in good health.

The rearrangement joins TRBV11-2 to TRBJ1-1; no definite D call. Trimming shortened V by 2 bases and J by 4 bases, and 8 bases separated the two germline ends. CDR1 is SGHAT and CDR2 is FQNNGV in the germline V gene. The length of the CDR3 is 13 residues. CDR3: CASSLFRGTEAFF. Written as DNA, the CDR3 is TGTGCCAGCAGCTTATTCCGGGGCACTGAAGCTTTCTTT.

The genes are TRBV19 and TRBJ1-2; D remains unclear. The V end lost 3 bases, the J end lost 4 bases, and 6 bases lay between the germline ends. This CDR3 spans 12 amino acids. Germline V CDR1 and CDR2: LNHDA, SQIVND (reference sequence). Here the CDR3 reads CASSISAYGYTF. Written as DNA, the CDR3 is TGTGCCAGTAGTATTTCTGCCTATGGCTACACCTTC.

This sequence joins TRBV5-4 and TRBJ1-2; D uncertain. Trimming shortened V by 6 bases and J by 2 bases, and 14 bases separated the two germline ends. The CDR3 is made up of 14 amino acids. Germline-derived CDR1 and CDR2 are SGHNT and YYREEE (reference sequence). The DNA of the CDR3 is TGTGCCAGCACCCCGATTACGGGGAACTATGGCTACACCTTC. Residues: CASTPITGNYGYTF.

CDR3 region: CSVRWSSGNTIYF. The DNA for the CDR3 is TGCAGCGTCCGGTGGTCCTCTGGAAACACCATATATTTT. This chain links TRBV29-1 with TRBJ1-3; the D is unclear. The CDR3 is made up of 13 amino acids. The germline gives CDR1 SQVTM, CDR2 ANQGSEA. Trimming left V 6 bases short and J 0 bases short, with 9 bases between.

The rearrangement uses TRBV5-1 and TRBJ2-5, with 7 bases that match TRBD1. Germline V gene sequence: CDR1 SGHRS, CDR2 YFSETQ. V dropped 4 bases and J dropped 4; count of bases not matched to a gene: 10. This CDR3 region has 15 residues. DNA of the CDR3: TGCGCCAGCAGCGCCAACGTACAGGGGAGAGAGACCCAGTACTTC. It is translated as CASSANVQGRETQYF.

This chain uses TRBV27 with TRBJ2-5, with D possibly being TRBD2 (6 bases). The CDR3 is made up of 14 amino acids. Germline V CDR1 and CDR2: MNHEY, SMNVEV (reference sequence). V shed 2 bases and J shed 7 bases, with 14 bases lying between them. The CDR3 region is CASSLSRGDGTQYF. For the CDR3, the DNA is TGTGCCAGCAGTTTAAGCCGCGGGGATGGGACCCAGTACTTC.

The chain employs TRBV27 and TRBJ2-7, with 8 bases matching TRBD2. V was clipped by 4 bases and J by 3 bases; unmatched bases: 8. Per the germline V gene, CDR1 is MNHEY and CDR2 is SMNVEV (reference sequence). CDR3 size: 15 residues. CDR3 residues: CASSSSGTRDYEQYF. The CDR3 DNA reads TGTGCCAGCAGTTCCTCCGGGACTAGAGACTACGAGCAGTACTTC.

V and J are TRBV11-3 and TRBJ1-2; D is uncertain. Germline CDR1 and CDR2: SGHNT and YENEEA. The V and J ends lost 4 bases and 3 bases respectively, with 9 bases between them. This CDR3 is built from 13 residues. The CDR3 loop is CASSSLRDYGYTF. The CDR3 DNA reads as TGTGCCAGCAGCTCCCTCCGAGACTATGGCTACACCTTC.

The chain has TRBV19 and TRBJ1-5; TRBD1 is a possible D gene (6 bases). With 3 bases removed from V and 7 bases from J, the gap between germline ends came to 13 bases. The CDR3 consists of 14 residues. CDR1 and CDR2 from the germline V gene are LNHDA and SQIVND (reference sequence). The CDR3 sequence: CASSISQGFQPQHF. The CDR3 bases are TGTGCCAGTAGTATTAGTCAGGGGTTCCAGCCCCAGCATTTT.

The J gene is TRBJ1-2, the V gene TRBV9; D gene uncertain. Germline V CDR1 and CDR2: SGDLS, YYNGEE. The CDR3 covers 14 residues. The germline V and J ends were trimmed by 2 bases and 5 bases, with 13 bases remaining between them. CDR3 coding DNA: TGTGCCAGCAGCGTCCGGACCGGCGGGTATGGCTACACCTTC. This codes for CASSVRTGGYGYTF.

V and J are TRBV15 and TRBJ2-1; 8 bases are a match to TRBD1. The CDR3 totals 14 residues. Germline CDR1 reads LNHNV; CDR2 reads YYDKDF (reference sequence). With V trimmed by 6 bases and J by 5 bases, 6 bases remained unmatched. The CDR3 spells CATSKGQGDNEQFF. CDR3 nucleotides: TGTGCCACCAGTAAAGGACAGGGAGACAATGAGCAGTTCTTC.

This rearrangement joins TRBV7-2 to TRBJ1-2, with D possibly being TRBD1 (5 bases). The ends were cut back, 2 bases at V and 1 base at J, with 8 bases in the middle. Germline V gene data show CDR1 as SGHTA and CDR2 as FQGNSA. The CDR3 is 14 amino acids. CDR3 nucleotides: TGTGCCAGCAGCTTAAATGGGGGTAACTATGGCTACACCTTC. This sequence encodes CASSLNGGNYGYTF.

CDR3 in DNA: TGTGCCAGCAGTCAGAGAAAGGGGACGTATAGCAATCAGCCCCAGCATTTT. Translation gives CASSQRKGTYSNQPQHF. The rearrangement joins TRBV28 to TRBJ1-5, with D tentatively TRBD1 (5 bases). CDR3 length: 17 amino acids. The V end lost 5 bases, the J end lost 0 bases, and 17 bases lay between the germline ends. The germline CDR1 and CDR2 sequences are MDHEN and SYDVKM.

This rearrangement joins TRBV21-1 to TRBJ2-7; whether TRBD2, the table's D call, matches the DNA was not checked. TRBV21-1 is a listed pseudogene. The CDR3 extends over 15 amino acids. The CDR3 sequence is CASSSGTSGVAEQYF. DNA for the CDR3: TGTGCCAGCAGCTCCGGGACTAGCGGGGTCGCCGAGCAGTACTTC.

The rearrangement links TRBV27 to TRBJ1-2, with D perhaps matching TRBD1 (5 bases). The V and J ends lost 0 bases and 6 bases respectively, with 17 bases between them. This CDR3 has 16 amino acids. Germline V lookup: CDR1 MNHEY, CDR2 SMNVEV (reference sequence). This CDR3 reads CASSLSGWQGGDGYTF. The CDR3 DNA reads TGTGCCAGCAGTTTATCCGGGTGGCAGGGTGGGGATGGCTACACCTTC.